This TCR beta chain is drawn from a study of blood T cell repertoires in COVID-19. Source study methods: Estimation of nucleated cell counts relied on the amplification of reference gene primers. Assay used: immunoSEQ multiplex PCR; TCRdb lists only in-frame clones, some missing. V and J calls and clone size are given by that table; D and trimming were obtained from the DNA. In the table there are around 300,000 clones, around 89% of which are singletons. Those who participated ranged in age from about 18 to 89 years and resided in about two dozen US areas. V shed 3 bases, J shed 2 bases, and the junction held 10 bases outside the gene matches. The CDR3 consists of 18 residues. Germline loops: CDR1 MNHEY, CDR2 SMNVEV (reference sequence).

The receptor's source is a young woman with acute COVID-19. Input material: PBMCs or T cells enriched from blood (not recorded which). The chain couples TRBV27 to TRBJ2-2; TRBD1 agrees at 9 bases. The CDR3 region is CASSFSDRGSLNTGELFF. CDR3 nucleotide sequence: TGTGCCAGCAGTTTCAGTGACAGGGGGAGCCTAAACACCGGGGAGCTGTTTTTT.